The 22 T cell receptor beta chains presented below share a single source sample, sequenced in a study of T cell responses to AZD1222 COVID-19 vaccine. Assay used: immunoSEQ multiplex PCR; TCRdb lists only in-frame clones, some missing. In the table there are about 180,000 clones, more than 80% of which are singletons. The sequencing used peripheral blood, collected on day 0 of AZD1222 vaccination. The receptors were gathered from an adult in good health.

The chain combines TRBV28 with TRBJ1-2, with no clear D. Germline values: CDR1 MDHEN, CDR2 SYDVKM. The CDR3 loop spans 12 amino acids. V lost 4 bases to trimming and J lost 7 bases, with 10 bases between them. The CDR3, as DNA: TGTGCCAGCAGTTCCGGACCCCTTGGCTACACCTTC. Its translation is CASSSGPLGYTF.

V gene TRBV11-2 combines with J gene TRBJ2-2; TRBD1 aligns across 8 bases. CDR1 is SGHAT and CDR2 is FQNNGV in the germline V gene. CDR3 size: 16 residues. After removal of 2 bases from V and 4 bases from J, the junction contained 6 bases not matched to a gene. CDR3 loop: CASSLRGTGFTGELFF. The DNA for the CDR3 is TGTGCCAGCAGCTTACGTGGGACAGGCTTCACCGGGGAGCTGTTTTTT. The full variable domain, completed using reference TRBV11-2 and TRBJ2-2, is EAGVAQSPRYKIIEKRQSVAFWCNPISGHATLYWYQQILGQGPKLLIQFQNNGVVDDSQLPKDRFSAERLKGVDSTLKIQPAKLEDSAVYLCASSLRGTGFTGELFFGEGSRLTVL.

The rearrangement uses TRBV7-8 and TRBJ2-5; possible D gene TRBD1, 7 bases. Trimming removed 5 bases from V and 1 base from J, with 17 bases in between. From germline, CDR1 is SGHVS and CDR2 FQNEAQ. This CDR3 has 16 amino acids. The CDR3 reads CASSRSGGLTQETQYF. Written as DNA, the CDR3 is TGTGCCAGCAGCAGATCAGGGGGACTTACCCAAGAGACCCAGTACTTC.

V usage is TRBV10-3 and J usage is TRBJ2-1; 9 bases are a match to TRBD1. The germline V gene encodes CDR1 ENHRY and CDR2 SYGVKD. The V and J ends lost 0 bases and 9 bases, in that order; junction bases with no gene match: 6. The CDR3 runs to 15 residues. The CDR3 DNA reads TGTGCCATCAGTGAGTCGGGGACAGGGTCCGGTGAGCAGTTCTTC. It translates to CAISESGTGSGEQFF.

The gene calls are TRBV2 and TRBJ2-7; D might be TRBD2 (5 bases). Per the germline V gene, CDR1 is SNHLY and CDR2 is FYNNEI. Trimming removed 6 bases from V and 0 bases from J, with 15 bases in between. The CDR3 is made up of 15 amino acids. The CDR3, as DNA: TGTGCCAGCAGCCCCGGGGAGACCAGCTCCTACGAGCAGTACTTC. Amino acids: CASSPGETSSYEQYF.

The rearrangement links TRBV28 to TRBJ2-7, with 11 bases matching TRBD1. V trimming: 3 bases; J trimming: 6 bases; junction bases outside the gene matches: 4. The CDR3 is made up of 14 amino acids. CDR1 is MDHEN, CDR2 SYDVKM, per germline. The CDR3 bases are TGTGCCAGCAGTTTCTGGACAGGGGGCTTCGAGCAGTACTTC. It translates to CASSFWTGGFEQYF.

This sequence joins TRBV19 and TRBJ1-1; D perhaps matches TRBD1 (5 bases). CDR1 LNHDA and CDR2 SQIVND come from the germline V gene (reference sequence). The CDR3 extends over 16 amino acids. V shed 8 bases and J shed 3 bases, with 22 bases lying between them. The CDR3 DNA sequence: TGTGCCAGTTATGGGGGTTTCGGGGCAGTTGACACTGAAGCTTTCTTT. This sequence encodes CASYGGFGAVDTEAFF.

This clone was seen more than once but under ten times. The J gene is TRBJ1-6, the V gene TRBV15; D gene unclear. The V gene's germline CDR1 is LNHNV and CDR2 YYDKDF (reference sequence). CDR3 length equals 15 residues. Trimming took off 7 bases at V and 4 bases at J, with 14 bases between the two ends. CDR3 in amino acids: CATTPTDSYNSPLHF. The CDR3 DNA is TGTGCCACCACACCTACAGATTCGTATAATTCACCCCTCCACTTT.

As DNA, the CDR3 is TGTGCCAGCAGCTTAGGGTCTGGGTCAGTTAATGAGCAGTTCTTC. It codes for CASSLGSGSVNEQFF. This rearrangement joins TRBV7-9 to TRBJ2-1; D gene uncertain. The V end lost 1 base, the J end lost 7 bases, and 14 bases lay between the germline ends. The CDR3 contains 15 residues. Germline V gives CDR1 SEHNR, CDR2 FQNEAQ (reference sequence).

The V gene is TRBV13, the J gene TRBJ1-2, with 8 bases aligning to TRBD1. Germline V gives CDR1 PRHDT, CDR2 FYEKMQ (reference sequence). Trimming at V came to 6 bases and at J to 7 bases, leaving 16 bases not matched to a gene. CDR3 length equals 16 residues. The CDR3 loop is CASRQRQTGAVSGYTF. The CDR3 DNA is TGTGCCAGCAGACAACGACAGACAGGGGCGGTTAGTGGCTACACCTTC. The full variable domain, in which reference TRBV13 and TRBJ1-2 provide the parts outside the CDR3, is AAGVIQSPRHLIKEKRETATLKCYPIPRHDTVYWYQQGPGQDPQFLISFYEKMQSDKGSIPDRFSAQQFSDYHSELNMSSLELGDSALYFCASRQRQTGAVSGYTFGSGTRLTVV.

The chain recombines TRBV4-2 with TRBJ2-5; 11 nucleotides align to TRBD2. This CDR3 has 18 amino acids. V lost 2 bases, J lost 2 bases, and 10 bases stayed unmatched. Per germline, CDR1 LGHNA and CDR2 YNFKEQ. The DNA for the CDR3 is TGTGCCAGCAGCCAACGGGTATTGCTAGCGGGGGGTCAAGAGACCCAGTACTTC. The encoded protein is CASSQRVLLAGGQETQYF.

This sequence joins TRBV2 and TRBJ2-7; D unresolved. The ends were cut back, 5 bases at V and 4 bases at J, with 9 bases in the middle. The CDR3 runs to 12 residues. CDR1 and CDR2 from the germline V gene are SNHLY and FYNNEI. The chain's CDR3 is CASSWREYEQYV. CDR3 DNA: TGTGCCAGCAGTTGGAGAGAATACGAGCAGTACGTC.

On this clone itself: The same CDR3 also results from other DNA sequences found in this sample. The chain links TRBV7-9 to TRBJ1-5, with no clear D. CDR3 length: 15 residues. The germline V gene encodes CDR1 SEHNR and CDR2 FQNEAQ (reference sequence). The germline V and J ends were trimmed by 1 base and 0 bases, with 7 bases remaining between them. CDR3 sequence: CASSLGGYSNQPQHF. DNA of the CDR3: TGTGCCAGCAGCTTAGGGGGATATAGCAATCAGCCCCAGCATTTT.

V usage is TRBV4-2 and J usage is TRBJ1-2; 8 positions match TRBD1. Trimming at V came to 0 bases and at J to 4 bases, leaving 7 bases not matched to a gene. In germline, CDR1 is LGHNA, CDR2 YNFKEQ. The CDR3 extends over 16 amino acids. CDR3 sequence: CASSQDRGLAVYGYTF. The CDR3 DNA reads as TGTGCCAGCAGCCAAGACAGGGGGCTGGCCGTCTATGGCTACACCTTC.

The chain has TRBV3-1 (or the pseudogene TRBV3-2) and TRBJ2-4; 7 bases line up with TRBD1. Losses at the gene ends were 5 bases for V and 8 bases for J; bases not matched to a gene: 6. The CDR3 has 13 residues. Germline lookup yields CDR1 LGHDT and CDR2 YNNKEL (reference sequence). Written as DNA, the CDR3 is TGTGCCAGCAGCTCGACAGGGACGGACATTCAGTACTTC. This translates into CASSSTGTDIQYF.

CDR3 in DNA: TGTGCCAGCGGGACTCTCCTGGTAGATGAGCAGTTCTTC. Its translation is CASGTLLVDEQFF. The chain couples TRBV6-5 to TRBJ2-1, with a possible D match to TRBD2 (6 bases). The length of the CDR3 is 13 residues. V lost 8 bases and J 8 bases, leaving 16 bases between the germline ends. Germline V gene data show CDR1 as MNHEY and CDR2 as SVGAGI.

The chain links TRBV7-2 to TRBJ1-1; tentatively, D is TRBD1 (6 bases). CDR3 size: 14 residues. V was pared by 8 bases and J by 2 bases, with 15 bases between. Per germline, CDR1 SGHTA and CDR2 FQGNSA. CDR3 sequence: CASRDTGTNTEAFF. CDR3 DNA: TGTGCCAGCCGCGATACCGGGACAAACACTGAAGCTTTCTTT.

The genes are TRBV19 and TRBJ1-2, with 8 bases lining up with TRBD1. The CDR3 has 15 amino acids. Germline V lookup: CDR1 LNHDA, CDR2 SQIVND (reference sequence). With 6 bases clipped from V and 1 base from J, the junction kept 7 bases outside the gene matches. CDR3 region: CASRMTGADNYGYTF. For the CDR3, the DNA is TGTGCCAGTAGGATGACAGGGGCGGATAACTATGGCTACACCTTC.

This chain connects TRBV30 to TRBJ1-6; 10 bases fit TRBD1. The CDR3 has 15 amino acids. V trimming: 2 bases; J trimming: 7 bases; junction bases outside the gene matches: 5. Germline CDR1 GTSNPN, CDR2 SVGIG (reference sequence). CDR3 sequence (DNA): TGTGCCTGGAGTCGGGACAGGGGTAGGAATTCACCCCTCCACTTT. This gives the protein CAWSRDRGRNSPLHF. The entire variable domain, with the rest obtained from reference TRBV30 and TRBJ1-6, is as follows: SQTIHQWPATLVQPVGSPLSLECTVEGTSNPNLYWYRQAAGRGLQLLFYSVGIGQISSEVPQNLSASRPQDRQFILSSKKLLLSDSGFYLCAWSRDRGRNSPLHFGNGTRLTVT.

The V call is TRBV15, the J call TRBJ2-2, with a tentative D call TRBD2 (5 bases). There are 18 residues in the CDR3. V was trimmed by 0 bases and J by 8 bases, leaving 22 bases between them. Germline-derived CDR1 and CDR2 are LNHNV and YYDKDF (reference sequence). Here the CDR3 reads CATSRDWGARPTKGELFF. CDR3 sequence (DNA): TGTGCCACCAGCAGAGATTGGGGAGCTCGACCTACAAAAGGGGAGCTGTTTTTT.

The chain uses TRBV10-2 and TRBJ1-6, with 7 bases that match TRBD1. CDR3 size: 16 residues. Trimming removed 7 bases from V and 5 bases from J; junction bases left unmatched: 11. Germline V gene lookup returns CDR1 WSHSY and CDR2 SAAADI. The CDR3 region has the DNA TGCGCCAGCAAGAACAACAGGGGAGAGGATAATTCACCCCTCCACTTT. Its translation is CASKNNRGEDNSPLHF.

This clone was recorded once. The V and J genes are TRBV11-2 and TRBJ2-7; 8 bases line up with TRBD2. This CDR3 contains 15 residues. Germline lookup yields CDR1 SGHAT and CDR2 FQNNGV. The J segment lost 2 bases and the V segment lost 3 bases, leaving 6 bases of the junction unmatched. CDR3 coding DNA: TGTGCCAGCAGCTTGGCCCCCGGGGGGGCCTACGAGCAGTACTTC. Translated: CASSLAPGGAYEQYF. Variable domain in full (rest from reference TRBV11-2 and TRBJ2-7): EAGVAQSPRYKIIEKRQSVAFWCNPISGHATLYWYQQILGQGPKLLIQFQNNGVVDDSQLPKDRFSAERLKGVDSTLKIQPAKLEDSAVYLCASSLAPGGAYEQYFGPGTRLTVT.